One sample yielded the 15 T cell receptor beta chains listed below, sequenced in a study of cytomegalovirus exposure and HLA in healthy donors. Primers for the PCR totalled 60 Vbeta and 13 Jbeta. Repertoires were generated with immunoSEQ multiplex PCR, while TCRdb's copy carries only in-frame clones and drops some. The table lists 200,000 to 250,000 clones, around 83% of them singletons. Sequencing used PBMCs. All receptors come from a woman between 45 and 65 years old in good health and CMV-seropositive.

V is TRBV5-1 and J is TRBJ2-1, with TRBD1 as a possible D gene (5 bases). Germline V gene sequence: CDR1 SGHRS, CDR2 YFSETQ. V was shortened by 0 bases and J by 5 bases, with 9 bases between the two germline ends. The CDR3 is made up of 14 amino acids. CDR3 sequence: CASSLVQGNNEQFF. CDR3 in DNA: TGCGCCAGCAGCTTGGTCCAGGGAAACAATGAGCAGTTCTTC.

V and J are TRBV5-1 and TRBJ1-1, with TRBD1 identical over 7 bases. The length of the CDR3 is 15 residues. The germline CDR1 and CDR2 sequences are SGHRS and YFSETQ. V trimming: 4 bases; J trimming: 2 bases; junction bases outside the gene matches: 8. For the CDR3, the DNA is TGCGCCAGCAGCGCTACGACAGGGATCAACACTGAAGCTTTCTTT. This gives the protein CASSATTGINTEAFF.

The chain links TRBV15 to TRBJ1-3; the D gene is possibly TRBD1 (5 bases). Germline CDR1 is LNHNV and CDR2 is YYDKDF (reference sequence). The CDR3 runs to 17 residues. V lost 0 bases to trimming and J lost 2 bases, with 14 bases between them. The CDR3 loop is CATSRDLWGDTGNTIYF. The CDR3, as DNA: TGTGCCACCAGCAGAGACCTCTGGGGGGATACTGGAAACACCATATATTTT.

The gene calls are TRBV30 and TRBJ1-1, with 8 bases lining up with TRBD1. This CDR3 is built from 13 residues. In germline, CDR1 is GTSNPN, CDR2 SVGIG (reference sequence). V was clipped by 3 bases and J by 5 bases; unmatched bases: 5. CDR3 amino acids: CAWRDRGGTEAFF. The CDR3 coding sequence is TGTGCCTGGAGAGACAGGGGCGGTACTGAAGCTTTCTTT. The variable domain in full, completed from reference TRBV30 and TRBJ1-1, reads SQTIHQWPATLVQPVGSPLSLECTVEGTSNPNLYWYRQAAGRGLQLLFYSVGIGQISSEVPQNLSASRPQDRQFILSSKKLLLSDSGFYLCAWRDRGGTEAFFGQGTRLTVV.

The chain couples TRBV27 to TRBJ1-6; 10 bases map to TRBD1. There are 16 residues in the CDR3. V trimming: 6 bases; J trimming: 2 bases; junction bases outside the gene matches: 4. The germline CDR1 and CDR2 sequences are MNHEY and SMNVEV (reference sequence). The CDR3 DNA follows: TGTGCCAGCAGACCGACAGGGGGCCCCTATAATTCACCCCTCCACTTT. This sequence encodes CASRPTGGPYNSPLHF.

This chain connects TRBV6-1 to TRBJ2-5, with 7 bases fitting TRBD2. Germline values: CDR1 MNHNS, CDR2 SASEGT. The CDR3 length is 14 residues. Unmatched junction bases numbered 9, after V lost 0 bases and J lost 11 bases. For the CDR3, the DNA is TGTGCCAGCAGTGAAGCGCTGGGAGGGGAGAAGCAGTACTTC. Amino acid sequence: CASSEALGGEKQYF.

V is TRBV6-1 and J is TRBJ1-5; a possible D gene is TRBD1 (6 bases). The CDR3 is made up of 15 amino acids. CDR1 is MNHNS and CDR2 is SASEGT in the germline V gene. The V end was cut by 6 bases, the J end by 3 bases, with 15 bases between. This CDR3 reads CASSYRERVNQPQHF. DNA of the CDR3: TGTGCCAGCAGCTACAGGGAGAGGGTCAATCAGCCCCAGCATTTT.

The V call is TRBV7-9, the J call TRBJ2-5; 10 bases match TRBD2. This CDR3 has 14 amino acids. Germline assignment: CDR1 SEHNR and CDR2 FQNEAQ (reference sequence). The V and J ends lost 1 base and 5 bases, in that order; junction bases with no gene match: 1. CDR3 DNA sequence: TGTGCCAGCAGCTTAGTTAGCGGGGGGGAGACCCAGTACTTC. Protein product: CASSLVSGGETQYF.

The chain combines TRBV5-1 with TRBJ2-3, with a weak D call TRBD1 (6 bases). Per the germline V gene, CDR1 is SGHRS and CDR2 is YFSETQ. Trimming took off 5 bases at V and 1 base at J, with 11 bases between the two ends. The CDR3 has 14 residues. The CDR3 nucleotides read TGCGCCAGCAGACCGGGACAACGCACAGATACGCAGTATTTT. This translates into CASRPGQRTDTQYF.

This chain uses TRBV6-1 with TRBJ1-1, with no clear D. Germline CDR1 is MNHNS and CDR2 is SASEGT. This CDR3 has 14 residues. V was cut by 5 bases and J by 0 bases, with 10 bases left in between. CDR3 region: CASSKGGLNTEAFF. Here the CDR3 DNA reads TGTGCCAGCAGTAAGGGAGGCTTGAACACTGAAGCTTTCTTT.

The chain joins TRBV6-1 to TRBJ2-7; possible D gene TRBD1, 6 bases. CDR1 MNHNS and CDR2 SASEGT come from the germline V gene. This CDR3 has 13 residues. Deletions cut 6 bases from V and 4 bases from J, with 13 bases between. The CDR3 nucleotides read TGTGCCAGCAGGAACACAGGGAAGTACGAGCAGTACTTC. Translation gives CASRNTGKYEQYF.

The chain uses TRBV30 and TRBJ2-3, with D unresolved. Germline-derived CDR1 and CDR2 are GTSNPN and SVGIG (reference sequence). CDR3 length: 12 amino acids. V shed 0 bases and J shed 4 bases, with 5 bases lying between them. This CDR3 is CAWSVYPDTQYF. CDR3 DNA: TGTGCCTGGAGTGTTTATCCAGATACGCAGTATTTT.

V and J are TRBV5-6 and TRBJ1-5; 7 nucleotides align to TRBD1. The germline gives CDR1 SGHDT, CDR2 YYEEEE. The CDR3 is 17 residues long. V lost 2 bases, J lost 0 bases, and 8 bases stayed unmatched. The CDR3 region is CASSFRMTGYSNQPQHF. Here the CDR3 DNA reads TGTGCCAGCAGCTTCCGGATGACAGGGTATAGCAATCAGCCCCAGCATTTT.

The rearrangement uses TRBV4-1 and TRBJ2-1; possibly TRBD1 for D (6 bases). Germline V gives CDR1 MGHRA, CDR2 YSYEKL. CDR3 length: 11 residues. Trimming stripped 6 bases from V and 14 bases from J, with 14 bases between. CDR3 in DNA: TGCGCCAGCAGTTCTGGGACACAAGAGTTCTTC. It translates to CASSSGTQEFF.

Regarding this clone: At one end, the junction sequence differs from germline, possibly due to a read error. The V and J genes are TRBV30 and TRBJ1-1; no definite D call. This CDR3 has 13 residues. Germline V gene data show CDR1 as GTSNPN and CDR2 as SVGIG (reference sequence). The CDR3 DNA sequence: TGCGTACTGACGGGGAAGGGTTGGACTGAAGCTTTCTTT. It is translated as CVLTGKGWTEAFF.